This T cell receptor (beta chain) was recorded in a study of T-cell reconstitution after alpha-beta-depleted transplantation in children. General study findings and limits: Several hundred expanded graft clones reportedly supplied alpha-beta T cells about two months after transplant. T-cell numbers and diversity, one year after transplant, stemmed largely from T cells that were newly produced.

This clonotype was observed many times. Its antigen is undetermined. Preparation of the TCRbeta library was carried out with unique molecular identifiers. TCRdb recomputed calls from the PCR reads with MiXCR, one row per CDR3 protein. The data show about 97,000 distinct CDR3 sequences, about 6.8% seen once. The trim removed 1 base at V and 5 bases at J, leaving 9 bases unmatched. The CDR3 sequence is 16 residues long. Germline-derived CDR1 and CDR2 are KGHDR and SFDVKD. The chain combines TRBV24-1 with TRBJ2-5, with 7 bases fitting TRBD1. Sequencing used PBMCs, obtained before TCRalphabeta/CD19-depleted stem cell transplant. The sequence was collected from a boy aged 2 to 9 with acute lymphoblastic leukemia, due to receive a stem cell transplant. The CDR3, as DNA: TGTGCCACCAGTGATTTTAAGGCAGGGGGATCCGAGACCCAGTACTTC. Translated: CATSDFKAGGSETQYF.